These 21 T cell receptor beta chains were all obtained from the same sample, sequenced in a study of circulating and synovial CD4+ cells in juvenile arthritis (dated by TCRdb to the mid-2010s). The library was built by means of the immunoSEQ multiplex PCR assay. In its TCRdb copy, this immuneACCESS table keeps in-frame sequences only and misses some clones. Where compared with another copy, unresolved V genes explain less than half of these, and the others have no known cause. The sample yields about 1,800 clones; approximately 92% were counted once. The ten most abundant clones make up less than 3.5% of the sample. The source material was HLA-DR+ CD4+ T cells from blood. This specimen's cell subset or site label, per the study, means: circulating pathogenic-like lymphocytes, sorted as HLA-DR+CD14-CD3+CD4+CD25low/- blood T cells. These receptors all stem from a human patient with juvenile idiopathic arthritis. Some clones in this sample may be carry-over from other donors' samples.

The V and J genes are TRBV5-1 and TRBJ2-1; 9 nucleotides align to TRBD1. This CDR3 is 11 amino acids long. The germline V gene has CDR1 SGHRS and CDR2 YFSETQ. Trimming took 4 bases from V and 15 from J; bases not matched to a gene: 5. The CDR3 DNA reads as TGCGCCAGCAGCGGAGGACAGGGGCTGTTCTTC. Translation gives CASSGGQGLFF. The variable domain in full, completed from reference TRBV5-1 and TRBJ2-1, reads KAGVTQTPRYLIKTRGQQVTLSCSPISGHRSVSWYQQTPGQGLQFLFEYFSETQRNKGNFPGRFSGRQFSNSRSEMNVSTLELGDSALYLCASSGGQGLFFGPGTRLTVL.

V gene TRBV4-2 combines with J gene TRBJ1-1; D possibly corresponds to TRBD1 (5 bases). Germline V CDR1 and CDR2: LGHNA, YNFKEQ. V shed 0 bases and J shed 0 bases, with 8 bases lying between them. The CDR3 extends over 15 amino acids. The CDR3 DNA is TGTGCCAGCAGCCAAGATCCGGACATGAACACTGAAGCTTTCTTT. Protein: CASSQDPDMNTEAFF.

The chain employs TRBV6-5 and TRBJ1-2; possibly TRBD1 for D (5 bases). V lost 6 bases, J lost 1 base, and 9 bases lay in between. Germline V CDR1 and CDR2: MNHEY, SVGAGI. This CDR3 region has 13 residues. The CDR3 is CASSGQINYGYTF. The CDR3 DNA reads TGTGCCAGCAGCGGACAAATTAACTATGGCTACACCTTC.

The chain employs TRBV7-8 and TRBJ1-3; 7 bases are a match to TRBD1. The V gene's germline CDR1 is SGHVS and CDR2 FQNEAQ. The CDR3 has 15 residues. J gave up 0 bases and V 6 bases, and 5 bases lay outside the gene matches. The CDR3 loop is CASSYQGVSGNTIYF. CDR3 sequence (DNA): TGTGCCAGCAGTTACCAGGGGGTCTCTGGAAACACCATATATTTT.

The CDR3 region is CAWRGGRTGELFF. CDR3 bases: TGTGCCTGGAGAGGGGGCCGAACCGGGGAGCTGTTTTTT. The chain links TRBV30 to TRBJ2-2; the match to TRBD1 covers 7 bases. The junction had 3 bases not matched to a gene; V was cut back by 3 bases and J by 5 bases. CDR1 is GTSNPN, CDR2 SVGIG, per germline (reference sequence). The CDR3 covers 13 residues.

The J gene is TRBJ1-2, the V gene TRBV29-1, with a possible D match to TRBD1 (6 bases). Trimming shortened V by 5 bases and J by 5 bases, and 18 bases separated the two germline ends. The germline V gene has CDR1 SQVTM and CDR2 ANQGSEA. There are 14 residues in the CDR3. Here the CDR3 DNA reads TGCAGCGTTTTAACCGGGACATTGACGTATGGCTACACCTTC. Translating gives CSVLTGTLTYGYTF.

The chain links TRBV7-2 to TRBJ2-4; D gene ambiguous. Per the germline V gene, CDR1 is SGHTA and CDR2 is FQGNSA. V was pared by 2 bases and J by 7 bases, with 24 bases between. This CDR3 region has 18 residues. In DNA, the CDR3 is TGTGCCAGCAGCTTAAACGGAGCCGACCGTCTGTTGCGGAACATTCAGTACTTC. Its protein is CASSLNGADRLLRNIQYF.

The chain combines TRBV2 with TRBJ1-4; D ambiguous. Germline-derived CDR1 and CDR2 are SNHLY and FYNNEI. CDR3 length: 14 amino acids. V was trimmed by 2 bases and J by 7 bases, leaving 11 bases between them. The CDR3 nucleotides are TGTGCCAGCAGTGAATTGAGGGTTGGTGAAAAACTGTTTTTT. Protein sequence: CASSELRVGEKLFF. The complete variable domain, with remaining parts taken from reference TRBV2 and TRBJ1-4, reads EPEVTQTPSHQVTQMGQEVILRCVPISNHLYFYWYRQILGQKVEFLVSFYNNEISEKSEIFDDQFSVERPDGSNFTLKIRSTKLEDSAMYFCASSELRVGEKLFFGSGTQLSVL.

The gene calls are TRBV27 and TRBJ2-2; weak D call: TRBD2 (5 bases). Trimming took off 4 bases at V and 6 bases at J, with 12 bases between the two ends. This CDR3 contains 14 residues. Per germline, CDR1 MNHEY and CDR2 SMNVEV (reference sequence). CDR3 in amino acids: CASSYSSVAGELFF. Written as DNA, the CDR3 is TGTGCCAGCAGTTACAGTAGCGTGGCCGGGGAGCTGTTTTTT.

The V gene is TRBV6-1, the J gene TRBJ1-2; D is uncertain. Germline CDR1 is MNHNS and CDR2 is SASEGT. V lost 2 bases and J 2 bases, leaving 6 bases between the germline ends. CDR3 length equals 13 residues. The CDR3 loop is CASSERLNYGYTF. CDR3 DNA: TGTGCCAGCAGTGAAAGACTAAACTATGGCTACACCTTC.

The chain joins TRBV27 to TRBJ2-7; D not resolved. The CDR3 contains 13 residues. Germline lookup yields CDR1 MNHEY and CDR2 SMNVEV (reference sequence). With 0 bases removed from V and 6 bases from J, the gap between germline ends came to 9 bases. Written as DNA, the CDR3 is TGTGCCAGCAGTTTATCGGCTAGAAGCGAGCAGTACTTC. The encoded protein is CASSLSARSEQYF.

CDR3 nucleotide sequence: TGTGCCAGCAGTCCGCTGACAGTGTCCAATTCACCCCTCCACTTT. Protein sequence: CASSPLTVSNSPLHF. The chain joins TRBV27 to TRBJ1-6, with a weak D call TRBD1 (5 bases). Germline loops: CDR1 MNHEY, CDR2 SMNVEV (reference sequence). The CDR3 has 15 residues. V gave up 5 bases and J gave up 7 bases, with 15 bases separating them.

The chain carries TRBV7-2 and TRBJ2-2; no definite D call. CDR3 length equals 14 residues. Trimming stripped 1 base from V and 1 base from J, with 4 bases between. Germline CDR1 is SGHTA and CDR2 is FQGNSA. The CDR3 sequence is CASSLDGNTGELFF. The CDR3 nucleotides read TGTGCCAGCAGCTTAGACGGGAACACCGGGGAGCTGTTTTTT.

J is TRBJ2-1 and V is TRBV11-1; 7 nucleotides match TRBD2. The CDR3 totals 11 residues. V trimming: 4 bases; J trimming: 9 bases; junction bases outside the gene matches: 0. Germline V gives CDR1 SGHAT, CDR2 FQDESV (reference sequence). CDR3 in amino acids: CASSSSGEQFF. In DNA form, the CDR3 reads TGTGCCAGCAGCTCTAGCGGTGAGCAGTTCTTC. Based on the CDR3 plus reference TRBV11-1 and TRBJ2-1, the full variable domain is EAEVAQSPRYKITEKSQAVAFWCDPISGHATLYWYRQILGQGPELLVQFQDESVVDDSQLPKDRFSAERLKGVDSTLKIQPAELGDSAMYLCASSSSGEQFFGPGTRLTVL.

The chain has TRBV6-5 and TRBJ1-5; D is ambiguous. Germline CDR1 and CDR2: MNHEY and SVGAGI. CDR3 length: 15 residues. Trimming shortened V by 6 bases and J by 11 bases, and 23 bases separated the two germline ends. The CDR3 coding sequence is TGTGCCAGCAGGCCCGAGGGTGAGCCGGGAAGGACCCAGCATTTT. Amino acids: CASRPEGEPGRTQHF.

J is TRBJ2-1 and V is TRBV4-2; 9 positions match TRBD2. CDR3 size: 14 residues. After removal of 5 bases from V and 8 bases from J, the junction contained 7 bases not matched to a gene. Per germline, CDR1 LGHNA and CDR2 YNFKEQ. The CDR3 DNA reads as TGTGCCAGCAGCAGCCTAGCGGGGAGCGATGAGCAGTTCTTC. This codes for CASSSLAGSDEQFF.

The chain carries TRBV28 and TRBJ2-3, with TRBD1 identical over 7 bases. The CDR3 contains 17 residues. Germline V lookup: CDR1 MDHEN, CDR2 SYDVKM. With 6 bases clipped from V and 3 bases from J, the junction kept 15 bases outside the gene matches. CDR3 sequence: CASSQTARQGGTDTQYF. CDR3 coding DNA: TGTGCCAGCAGCCAAACCGCGAGACAGGGCGGGACAGATACGCAGTATTTT.

The chain employs TRBV4-1 and TRBJ2-3; 14 bases map to TRBD2. In germline, CDR1 is MGHRA, CDR2 YSYEKL. The CDR3 spans 20 residues. V shed 3 bases and J 2 bases; nucleotides not matched to a gene: 13. CDR3: CASSHDPGLAGDRDTDTQYF. The CDR3 DNA reads as TGCGCCAGCAGCCATGATCCGGGACTAGCGGGAGATCGGGACACAGATACGCAGTATTTT.

Concerning this clone: The same CDR3 can be traced to other DNA sequences in this sample. Written as DNA, the CDR3 is TGCAGCGTGACTGCTACCGACAGGGGGCTTGAAAAACTGTTTTTT. Translation: CSVTATDRGLEKLFF. The chain uses TRBV29-1 and TRBJ1-4; 10 positions match TRBD1. The CDR3 spans 15 residues. V shed 6 bases, J shed 7 bases, and the junction held 11 bases outside the gene matches. Germline V gene lookup returns CDR1 SQVTM and CDR2 ANQGSEA.

The CDR3 protein is CASSGQGQETQYF. The CDR3 bases are TGCGCCAGCAGTGGACAGGGACAAGAGACCCAGTACTTC. The J gene is TRBJ2-5, the V gene TRBV5-1; TRBD1 aligns across 8 bases. Germline CDR1 reads SGHRS; CDR2 reads YFSETQ. CDR3 size: 13 residues. J lost 2 bases, V lost 5 bases, and 2 bases had no gene match. Filled out from reference TRBV5-1 and TRBJ2-5, the complete variable domain reads KAGVTQTPRYLIKTRGQQVTLSCSPISGHRSVSWYQQTPGQGLQFLFEYFSETQRNKGNFPGRFSGRQFSNSRSEMNVSTLELGDSALYLCASSGQGQETQYFGPGTRLLVL.

J is TRBJ1-1 and V is TRBV30; 9 bases are shared with TRBD1. The CDR3 runs to 15 residues. Germline CDR1 GTSNPN, CDR2 SVGIG (reference sequence). V gave up 2 bases and J gave up 5 bases; unmatched junction bases: 9. CDR3 sequence (DNA): TGTGCCTGGAGTCTCTTTGGACAGGGGAAAACTGAAGCTTTCTTT. Its translation: CAWSLFGQGKTEAFF.